Shown below are 21 T cell receptor beta chains from a single sample sequenced in a study of CD8+CD57+ T cells in acquired aplastic anemia. Patients sequenced had flow cytometry evidence of CD8+CD57+ cell expansion. Genomic DNA provided the template from which TCR beta VDJ and CDR3 profiles were obtained. TCRdb used MiXCR to reprocess the reads, holding one entry per CDR3 protein. Of 100,000 to 150,000 distinct CDR3 sequences listed, under 65% were seen once; the top ten hold around 29%. Sequencing was done on a sample of sorted CD4+, CD8+, or CD8+CD57+ T cells (not recorded which) from PBMCs. These TCRs come from a human donor with aplastic anemia.

CDR3 loop: CASSDRGGPLHF. The CDR3 nucleotides are TGTGCCAGCAGTGACAGAGGTGGACCCCTCCACTTT. The chain couples TRBV6-4 to TRBJ1-6; D is unresolved. The CDR3 contains 12 residues. Per the germline V gene, CDR1 is MRHNA and CDR2 is SNTAGT. With 2 bases removed from V and 12 bases from J, the gap between germline ends came to 8 bases.

This clonotype was detected many times. V gene TRBV9 combines with J gene TRBJ2-7, with D perhaps given as TRBD1 or TRBD2 (5 bases each). This CDR3 is built from 14 residues. Germline loops: CDR1 SGDLS, CDR2 YYNGEE. The V end was cut by 4 bases, the J end by 2 bases, with 13 bases between. The CDR3, as DNA: TGTGCCAGCAGCCCATCCGGGGCACCCTACGAGCAGTACTTC. This sequence encodes CASSPSGAPYEQYF.

This clonotype was seen repeatedly, ten times or more. The chain couples TRBV14 to TRBJ2-7; 7 positions agree with TRBD2. The CDR3 totals 13 residues. The V segment lost 6 bases and the J segment 2 bases; nucleotides outside the gene matches: 4. CDR1 is SGHDN and CDR2 is FVKESK in the germline V gene. CDR3 nucleotide sequence: TGTGCCAGCAGTTTAGGACTAGCCTACGAGCAGTACTTC. Its protein product is CASSLGLAYEQYF.

This clonotype appeared a single time. This sequence joins TRBV29-1 and TRBJ2-5; TRBD1 is a possible D gene (7 bases). Between the trimmed V and J ends, which lost 5 bases and 5 bases, there was a span of 12 bases. Germline loops: CDR1 SQVTM, CDR2 ANQGSEA. The CDR3 has 12 amino acids. CDR3 in amino acids: CSVQAGGETQYF. CDR3 nucleotide sequence: TGCAGCGTTCAGGCAGGGGGGGAGACCCAGTACTTC. Using reference TRBV29-1 and TRBJ2-5 for the parts outside the CDR3, the full variable domain is SAVISQKPSRDICQRGTSLTIQCQVDSQVTMMFWYRQQPGQSLTLIATANQGSEATYESGFVIDKFPISRPNLTFSTLTVSNMSPEDSSIYLCSVQAGGETQYFGPGTRLLVL.

This chain connects TRBV9 to TRBJ1-1; TRBD1 is a possible D gene (5 bases). The CDR3 runs to 12 residues. Germline loops: CDR1 SGDLS, CDR2 YYNGEE. Trimming removed 4 bases from V and 4 bases from J, with 8 bases in between. CDR3 in DNA: TGTGCCAGCAGCTCCAGGGCCACTGAAGCTTTCTTT. The encoded protein is CASSSRATEAFF.

The gene calls are TRBV19 and TRBJ2-3; weak D call: TRBD2 (5 bases). This CDR3 is built from 14 residues. V was shortened by 6 bases and J by 0 bases, with 10 bases between the two germline ends. Germline-derived CDR1 and CDR2 are LNHDA and SQIVND (reference sequence). The CDR3 coding sequence is TGTGCCAGTAGGGATCCGGGAAGCACAGATACGCAGTATTTT. Its translation is CASRDPGSTDTQYF.

The J gene is TRBJ2-2, the V gene TRBV24-1, with D unclear. This CDR3 has 15 residues. CDR1 is KGHDR and CDR2 is SFDVKD in the germline V gene. The V and J ends lost 3 bases and 1 base respectively, with 8 bases between them. Written as DNA, the CDR3 is TGTGCCACCAGTGATCCGACATTGAACACCGGGGAGCTGTTTTTT. Translated, it gives CATSDPTLNTGELFF.

This clonotype was recorded many times. The rearrangement uses TRBV5-1 and TRBJ2-7, with a weak D call TRBD2 (6 bases). CDR3 length: 14 residues. Deletions cut 3 bases from V and 3 bases from J, with 13 bases between. CDR1 SGHRS and CDR2 YFSETQ come from the germline V gene. This chain's CDR3 is CASSSGDQGYEQYF. The CDR3, as DNA: TGCGCCAGCAGCTCGGGGGACCAGGGCTACGAGCAGTACTTC.

The V and J genes are TRBV14 and TRBJ2-7; D is perhaps TRBD1 (6 bases). The V end was cut by 1 base, the J end by 0 bases, with 13 bases between. Germline lookup yields CDR1 SGHDN and CDR2 FVKESK. This CDR3 has 16 residues. CDR3 loop: CASSQVRTAPSYEQYF. The CDR3, as DNA: TGTGCCAGCAGCCAAGTAAGGACAGCTCCCTCCTACGAGCAGTACTTC.

This clonotype was counted a single time. The chain uses TRBV24-1 and TRBJ1-2; unclear D gene. This CDR3 spans 14 amino acids. V was shortened by 2 bases and J by 2 bases, with 8 bases between the two germline ends. Germline lookup yields CDR1 KGHDR and CDR2 SFDVKD. CDR3 sequence: CATSDYRANYGYTF. The CDR3 coding sequence is TGTGCCACCAGTGATTATCGAGCCAACTATGGCTACACCTTC.

V gene TRBV20-1 combines with J gene TRBJ2-5; 9 nucleotides match TRBD2. After removal of 2 bases from V and 5 bases from J, the junction contained 3 bases not matched to a gene. Germline assignment: CDR1 DFQATT and CDR2 SNEGSKA (reference sequence). The CDR3 is made up of 13 amino acids. The CDR3 DNA sequence: TGCAGTGCTAGATCGAGCGGGGGGGAGACCCAGTACTTC. Its translation is CSARSSGGETQYF.

This sequence joins TRBV24-1 and TRBJ1-5; 9 bases align to TRBD1. Trimming cost V 4 bases and J 7 bases; bases outside gene matches: 7. The CDR3 extends over 15 amino acids. The germline CDR1 and CDR2 sequences are KGHDR and SFDVKD. This CDR3 is CATSESTGGWQPQHF. The CDR3 nucleotides are TGTGCCACCAGTGAATCCACAGGGGGCTGGCAGCCCCAGCATTTT.

This clonotype was picked up many times. In DNA form, the CDR3 reads TGTGCCACCAGCAGGGGGGACAGCTTCTATAGCAATCAGCCCCAGCATTTT. Its protein product is CATSRGDSFYSNQPQHF. The rearrangement joins TRBV15 to TRBJ1-5, with 7 bases that match TRBD1. This CDR3 has 17 residues. The V and J ends lost 3 bases and 0 bases, in that order; junction bases with no gene match: 8. Germline V CDR1 and CDR2: LNHNV, YYDKDF (reference sequence).

A note on this clonotype: A much larger clone is a single base away; this may be a read error. The CDR3 sequence: CAGSPDRARAKNIQYF. CDR3 DNA: TGTGCCGGCAGCCCGGACAGGGCCAGAGCCAAAAACATTCAGTACTTC. The J gene is TRBJ2-4, the V gene TRBV12-3 or TRBV12-4; 8 bases fit TRBD1. CDR3 length: 16 residues.

In its sample, this clonotype was seen once. The chain combines TRBV7-9 with TRBJ2-7, with D perhaps TRBD1 (6 bases). The CDR3 loop spans 13 amino acids. The ends were cut back, 1 base at V and 7 bases at J, with 11 bases in the middle. Germline lookup yields CDR1 SEHNR and CDR2 FQNEAQ (reference sequence). The CDR3 loop is CASSLGQGWEQYF. In DNA, the CDR3 is TGTGCCAGCAGCTTAGGCCAGGGGTGGGAGCAGTACTTC.

V is TRBV2 and J is TRBJ2-7, with 8 bases aligning to TRBD1. After removal of 5 bases from V and 3 bases from J, the junction contained 9 bases not matched to a gene. Germline V lookup: CDR1 SNHLY, CDR2 FYNNEI. This CDR3 contains 15 residues. Here the CDR3 reads CASSLGQGAIYEQYF. In DNA, the CDR3 is TGTGCCAGCAGTCTCGGGCAGGGGGCAATCTACGAGCAGTACTTC.

The chain carries TRBV25-1 and TRBJ2-6; D call uncertain. The CDR3 loop spans 15 amino acids. V gave up 1 base and J gave up 0 bases, with 4 bases separating them. Germline V gene lookup returns CDR1 MGHDK and CDR2 SYGVNS. CDR3: CASSEFTSGANVLTF. The CDR3 coding sequence is TGTGCCAGCAGTGAATTTACCTCTGGGGCCAACGTCCTGACTTTC.

This clonotype was found a few times. V and J are TRBV2 and TRBJ2-5, with D unresolved. V lost 4 bases, J lost 3 bases, and 12 bases lay in between. CDR1 and CDR2 (germline): SNHLY, FYNNEI. CDR3 length equals 14 residues. The CDR3 region is CASSVSVAEETQYF. CDR3 nucleotides: TGTGCCAGCAGTGTATCGGTGGCGGAAGAGACCCAGTACTTC.

This clonotype was observed a few times. This rearrangement joins TRBV28 to TRBJ2-5, with 16 bases matching TRBD2. The germline V gene has CDR1 MDHEN and CDR2 SYDVKM. This CDR3 has 18 amino acids. Losses at the gene ends were 2 bases for V and 4 bases for J; bases not matched to a gene: 7. DNA of the CDR3: TGTGCCAGCAGTTTACGGGCGGGACTAGCGGGAGGGCGAGAGACCCAGTACTTC. It codes for CASSLRAGLAGGRETQYF. Full variable domain (rest looked up from reference TRBV28 and TRBJ2-5): DVKVTQSSRYLVKRTGEKVFLECVQDMDHENMFWYRQDPGLGLRLIYFSYDVKMKEKGDIPEGYSVSREKKERFSLILESASTNQTSMYLCASSLRAGLAGGRETQYFGPGTRLLVL.

The V gene is TRBV11-2, the J gene TRBJ2-1; no reliable D call. V was cut by 0 bases and J by 5 bases, with 8 bases left in between. In germline, CDR1 is SGHAT, CDR2 FQNNGV. The CDR3 loop spans 14 amino acids. CDR3 sequence (DNA): TGTGCCAGCAGCTTAGATCGGTTCCACAATGAGCAGTTCTTC. Its protein product is CASSLDRFHNEQFF.

The chain links TRBV20-1 to TRBJ2-7; the match to TRBD1 covers 7 bases. The CDR3 sequence is 13 residues long. The germline CDR1 and CDR2 sequences are DFQATT and SNEGSKA (reference sequence). V lost 4 bases to trimming and J lost 3 bases; unmatched junction nucleotides: 6. The DNA of the CDR3 is TGCAGTGCTACGACAGGGTTAGGCTACGAGCAGTACTTC. As protein: CSATTGLGYEQYF.